The clone carrying this T cell receptor beta chain has more than one count but fewer than ten. Its antigen remains unidentified. The read terminates 3 residues ahead of where the CDR3 ends, so the germline J gene completes it. Patients and controls were mostly of Caucasian heritage. These data originate in a study of T cell clonality in common variable immunodeficiency. The V gene's germline CDR1 is SNHLY and CDR2 FYNNEI. V lost 6 bases and J lost 0, with 9 bases in between. The CDR3 consists of 14 residues. Using immunoSEQ multiplex PCR, the repertoire was profiled, and TCRdb retains in-frame clones only, with some absent. The sample was found to contain about 28,000 clones, and every one recurs. Study-wide results and caveats: Fewer TCRbeta clones were shared among CVID subjects than controls. In common variable immunodeficiency, TCR beta chains reportedly carried fewer deletions and N-nucleotide insertions. Authors noted CVID clonality's cause needs subpopulation repertoire sequencing. CVID subjects showed higher TCRbeta clonality than healthy controls.

V gene TRBV2 combines with J gene TRBJ2-1; D remains ambiguous. This receptor was obtained from a human donor with common variable immunodeficiency. The sequencing sample was made of peripheral blood mononuclear cells. CDR3 DNA (partial): TGTGCCAGCAGCCCCGAGCCCTCCTACAATGAG. Encoded protein: CASSPEPSYNE. The full CDR3 reads CASSPEPSYNEQFF. Full variable domain (outside the CDR3, taken from reference TRBV2 and TRBJ2-1): EPEVTQTPSHQVTQMGQEVILRCVPISNHLYFYWYRQILGQKVEFLVSFYNNEISEKSEIFDDQFSVERPDGSNFTLKIRSTKLEDSAMYFCASSPEPSYNEQFFGPGTRLTVL.